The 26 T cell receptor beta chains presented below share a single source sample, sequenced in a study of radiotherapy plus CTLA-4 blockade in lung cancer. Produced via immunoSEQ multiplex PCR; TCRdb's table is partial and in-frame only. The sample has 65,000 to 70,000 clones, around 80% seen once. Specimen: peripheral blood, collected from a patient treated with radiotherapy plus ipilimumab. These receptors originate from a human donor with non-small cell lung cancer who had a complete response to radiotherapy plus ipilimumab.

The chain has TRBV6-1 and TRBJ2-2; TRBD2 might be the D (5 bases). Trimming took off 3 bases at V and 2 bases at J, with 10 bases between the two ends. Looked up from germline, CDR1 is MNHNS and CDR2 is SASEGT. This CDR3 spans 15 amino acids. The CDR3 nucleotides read TGTGCCAGCAGTGACTTGAGCGGAAACACCGGGGAGCTGTTTTTT. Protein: CASSDLSGNTGELFF.

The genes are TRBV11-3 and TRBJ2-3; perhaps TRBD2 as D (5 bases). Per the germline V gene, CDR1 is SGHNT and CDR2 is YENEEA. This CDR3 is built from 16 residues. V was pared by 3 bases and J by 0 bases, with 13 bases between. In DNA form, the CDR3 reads TGTGCCAGCAGCTTCGGACTCGAATCTAGCACAGATACGCAGTATTTT. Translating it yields CASSFGLESSTDTQYF.

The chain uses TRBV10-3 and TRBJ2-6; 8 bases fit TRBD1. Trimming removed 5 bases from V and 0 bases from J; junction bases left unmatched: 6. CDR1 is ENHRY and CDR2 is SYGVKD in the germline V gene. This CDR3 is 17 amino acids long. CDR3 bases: TGTGCCATCAGTACGGGACAGGTCGGCTCTGGGGCCAACGTCCTGACTTTC. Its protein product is CAISTGQVGSGANVLTF.

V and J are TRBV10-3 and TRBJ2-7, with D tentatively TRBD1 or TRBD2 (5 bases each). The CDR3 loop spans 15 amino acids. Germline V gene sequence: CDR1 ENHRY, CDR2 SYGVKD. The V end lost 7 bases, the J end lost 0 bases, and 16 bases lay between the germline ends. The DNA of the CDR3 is TGTGCCATCACTGCCGGGACGGGGAGCTCCTACGAGCAGTACTTC. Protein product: CAITAGTGSSYEQYF.

The CDR3 here is CASSPPGALSAFF. CDR3 nucleotides: TGTGCCAGCTCACCACCGGGGGCTCTGAGCGCTTTCTTT. The V call is TRBV18, the J call TRBJ1-1; D perhaps matches TRBD1 (6 bases). Deletions cut 0 bases from V and 11 bases from J, with 13 bases between. Germline loops: CDR1 KGHSH, CDR2 LQKENI. The CDR3 length is 13 residues.

CDR3 sequence: CASSLREGNSPLHF. For the CDR3, the DNA is TGTGCCAGCAGCTTGAGGGAGGGAAATTCACCCCTCCACTTT. This sequence joins TRBV5-4 and TRBJ1-6; D not resolved. V shed 1 base and J shed 7 bases, with 9 bases lying between them. CDR3 length equals 14 residues. Germline CDR1 reads SGHNT; CDR2 reads YYREEE (reference sequence).

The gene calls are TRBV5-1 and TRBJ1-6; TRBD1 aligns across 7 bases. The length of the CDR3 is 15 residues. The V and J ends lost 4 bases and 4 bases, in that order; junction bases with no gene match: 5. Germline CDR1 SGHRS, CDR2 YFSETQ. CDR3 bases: TGCGCCAGCAGCGTCGACAGGGCGTATAATTCACCCCTCCACTTT. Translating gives CASSVDRAYNSPLHF.

This CDR3 reads CASSIRVSVYNEQFF. DNA of the CDR3: TGTGCCAGTAGTATAAGGGTATCGGTTTACAATGAGCAGTTCTTC. The chain combines TRBV19 with TRBJ2-1; no reliable D call. The CDR3 sequence is 15 residues long. The germline gives CDR1 LNHDA, CDR2 SQIVND (reference sequence). Between the trimmed V and J ends, which lost 2 bases and 4 bases, there was a span of 12 bases.

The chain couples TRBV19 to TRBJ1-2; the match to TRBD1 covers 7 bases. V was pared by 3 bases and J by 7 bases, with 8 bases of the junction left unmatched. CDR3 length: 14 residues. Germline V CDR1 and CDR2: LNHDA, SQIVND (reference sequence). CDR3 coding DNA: TGTGCCAGTAGTATTGGACAGGTAGAAGGTGGCTACACCTTC. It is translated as CASSIGQVEGGYTF.

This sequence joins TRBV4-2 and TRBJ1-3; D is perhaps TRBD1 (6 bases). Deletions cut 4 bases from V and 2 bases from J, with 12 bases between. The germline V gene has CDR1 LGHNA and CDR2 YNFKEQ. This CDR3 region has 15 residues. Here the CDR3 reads CASSPQGTTGNTIYF. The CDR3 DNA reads TGTGCCAGCAGCCCACAGGGCACCACTGGAAACACCATATATTTT.

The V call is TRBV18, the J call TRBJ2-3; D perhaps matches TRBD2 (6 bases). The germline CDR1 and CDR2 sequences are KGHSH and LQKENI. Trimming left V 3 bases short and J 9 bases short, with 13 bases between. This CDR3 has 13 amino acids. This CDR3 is CASSPEGKGTQYF. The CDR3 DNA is TGTGCCAGCTCACCGGAGGGTAAGGGAACGCAGTATTTT.

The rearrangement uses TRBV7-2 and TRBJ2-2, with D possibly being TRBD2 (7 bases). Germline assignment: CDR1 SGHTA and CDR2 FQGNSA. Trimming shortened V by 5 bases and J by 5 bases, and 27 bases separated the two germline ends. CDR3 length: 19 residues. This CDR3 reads CASSPRTGGRTLSTGELFF. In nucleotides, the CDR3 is TGTGCCAGCAGCCCCCGGACGGGGGGCAGGACATTAAGTACCGGGGAGCTGTTTTTT. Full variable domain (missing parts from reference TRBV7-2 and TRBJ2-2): GAGVSQSPSNKVTEKGKDVELRCDPISGHTALYWYRQSLGQGLEFLIYFQGNSAPDKSGLPSDRFSAERTGGSVSTLTIQRTQQEDSAVYLCASSPRTGGRTLSTGELFFGEGSRLTVL.

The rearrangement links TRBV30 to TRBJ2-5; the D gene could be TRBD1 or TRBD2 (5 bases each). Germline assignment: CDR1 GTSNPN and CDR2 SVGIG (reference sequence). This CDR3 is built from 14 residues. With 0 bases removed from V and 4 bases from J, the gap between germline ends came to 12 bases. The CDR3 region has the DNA TGTGCCTGGAGTGTAGGGACCCGCGTAGAGACCCAGTACTTC. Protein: CAWSVGTRVETQYF.

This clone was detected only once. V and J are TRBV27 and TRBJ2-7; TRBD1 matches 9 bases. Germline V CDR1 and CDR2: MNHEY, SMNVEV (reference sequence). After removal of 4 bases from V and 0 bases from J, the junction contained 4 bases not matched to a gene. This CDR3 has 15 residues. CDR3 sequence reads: CASSSWDRVSYEQYF. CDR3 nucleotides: TGTGCCAGCAGTTCGTGGGACAGGGTCTCCTACGAGCAGTACTTC.

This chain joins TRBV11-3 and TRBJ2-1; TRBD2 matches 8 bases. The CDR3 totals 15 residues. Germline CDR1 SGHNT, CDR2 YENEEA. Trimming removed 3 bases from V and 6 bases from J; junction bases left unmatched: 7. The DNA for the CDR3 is TGTGCCAGCAGCTTCCAAGCGGGAGAAGTCAATGAGCAGTTCTTC. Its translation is CASSFQAGEVNEQFF. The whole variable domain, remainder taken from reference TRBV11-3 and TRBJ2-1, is EAGVVQSPRYKIIEKKQPVAFWCNPISGHNTLYWYLQNLGQGPELLIRYENEEAVDDSQLPKDRFSAERLKGVDSTLKIQPAELGDSAVYLCASSFQAGEVNEQFFGPGTRLTVL.

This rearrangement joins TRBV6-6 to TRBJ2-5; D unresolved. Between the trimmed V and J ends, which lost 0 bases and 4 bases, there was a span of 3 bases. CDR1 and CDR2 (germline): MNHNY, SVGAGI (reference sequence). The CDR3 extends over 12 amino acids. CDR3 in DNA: TGTGCCAGCAGTTACTCGCGAGAGACCCAGTACTTC. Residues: CASSYSRETQYF.

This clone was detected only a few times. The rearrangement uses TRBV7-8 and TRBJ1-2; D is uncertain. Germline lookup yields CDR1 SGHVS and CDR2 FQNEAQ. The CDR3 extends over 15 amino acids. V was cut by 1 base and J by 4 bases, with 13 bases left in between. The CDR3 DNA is TGTGCCAGCAGCTTAGGGAGAGGCTATTTCTATGGCTACACCTTC. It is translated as CASSLGRGYFYGYTF.

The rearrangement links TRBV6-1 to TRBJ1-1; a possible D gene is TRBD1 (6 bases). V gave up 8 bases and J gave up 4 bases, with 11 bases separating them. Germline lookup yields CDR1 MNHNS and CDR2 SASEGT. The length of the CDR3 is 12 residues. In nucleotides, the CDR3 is TGTGCCAGCGGTCAGGGGCGCACTGAAGCTTTCTTT. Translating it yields CASGQGRTEAFF.

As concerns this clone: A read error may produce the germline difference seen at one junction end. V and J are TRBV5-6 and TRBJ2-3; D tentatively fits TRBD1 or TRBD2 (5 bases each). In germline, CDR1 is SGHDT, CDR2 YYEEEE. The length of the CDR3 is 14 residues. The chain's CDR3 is CASSSTATGPTVDF. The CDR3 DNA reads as TGTGCCAGCAGCTCCACTGCGACGGGGCCCACCGTCGATTTT. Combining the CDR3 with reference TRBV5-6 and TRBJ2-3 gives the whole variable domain DAGVTQSPTHLIKTRGQQVTLRCSPKSGHDTVSWYQQALGQGPQFIFQYYEEEERQRGNFPDRFSGHQFPNYSSELNVNALLLGDSALYLCASSSTATGPTVDFGPGTRLTVL.

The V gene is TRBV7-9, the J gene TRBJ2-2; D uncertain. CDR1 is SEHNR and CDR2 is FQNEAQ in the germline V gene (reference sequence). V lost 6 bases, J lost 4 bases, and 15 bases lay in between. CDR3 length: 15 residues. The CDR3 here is CASSPRSVSTGELFF. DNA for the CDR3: TGTGCCAGCAGTCCTAGATCCGTTTCCACCGGGGAGCTGTTTTTT.

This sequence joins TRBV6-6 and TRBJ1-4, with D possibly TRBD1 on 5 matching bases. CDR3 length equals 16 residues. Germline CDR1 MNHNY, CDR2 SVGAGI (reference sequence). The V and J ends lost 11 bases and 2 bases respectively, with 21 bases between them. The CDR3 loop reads CAVQTSFSGTNEKLFF. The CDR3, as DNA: TGTGCCGTCCAAACATCCTTTTCAGGGACTAATGAAAAACTGTTTTTT.

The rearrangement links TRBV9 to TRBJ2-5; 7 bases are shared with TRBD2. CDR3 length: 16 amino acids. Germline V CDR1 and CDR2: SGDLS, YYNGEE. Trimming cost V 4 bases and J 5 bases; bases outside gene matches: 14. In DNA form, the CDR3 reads TGTGCCAGCAGCTCCCCCGGTGGGAGGGCCGGGGAGACCCAGTACTTC. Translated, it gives CASSSPGGRAGETQYF.

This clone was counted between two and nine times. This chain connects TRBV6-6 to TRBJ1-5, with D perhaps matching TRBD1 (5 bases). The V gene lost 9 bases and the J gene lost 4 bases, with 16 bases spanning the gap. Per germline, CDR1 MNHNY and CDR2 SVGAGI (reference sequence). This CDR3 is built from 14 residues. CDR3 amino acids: CASREGLSNQPQHF. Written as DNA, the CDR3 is TGTGCCAGTCGGGAGGGGTTGTCGAATCAGCCCCAGCATTTT.

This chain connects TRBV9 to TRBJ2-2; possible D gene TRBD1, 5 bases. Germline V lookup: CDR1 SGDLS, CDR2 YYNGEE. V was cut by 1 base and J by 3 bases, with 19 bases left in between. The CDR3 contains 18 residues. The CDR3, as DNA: TGTGCCAGCAGCGTAAATTGGCAGGGTGGAGTCGACACCGGGGAGCTGTTTTTT. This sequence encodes CASSVNWQGGVDTGELFF. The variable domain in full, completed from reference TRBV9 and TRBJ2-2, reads DSGVTQTPKHLITATGQRVTLRCSPRSGDLSVYWYQQSLDQGLQFLIQYYNGEERAKGNILERFSAQQFPDLHSELNLSSLELGDSALYFCASSVNWQGGVDTGELFFGEGSRLTVL.

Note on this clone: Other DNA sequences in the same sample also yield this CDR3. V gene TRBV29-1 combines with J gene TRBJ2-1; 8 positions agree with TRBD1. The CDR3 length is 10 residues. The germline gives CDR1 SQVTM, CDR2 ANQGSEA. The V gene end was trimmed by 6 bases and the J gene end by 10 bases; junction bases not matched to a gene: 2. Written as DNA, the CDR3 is TGCAGCGTCCGGACAGGGGAGCAGTTCTTC. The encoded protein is CSVRTGEQFF.

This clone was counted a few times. DNA for the CDR3: TGTGCCAGCAGTTTAACTGGGTACGAGCAGTACGTC. This translates into CASSLTGYEQYV. V usage is TRBV28 and J usage is TRBJ2-7; D gene unclear. This CDR3 is built from 12 residues. The ends were cut back, 2 bases at V and 4 bases at J, with 6 bases in the middle. Germline lookup yields CDR1 MDHEN and CDR2 SYDVKM.